These 21 T cell receptor beta chains were sequenced from one sample in a study of early T cells in non-severe SARS-CoV-2 infection (dated by TCRdb to the early 2020s). Library preparation employed 5' RACE. Data came from a NextSeq 500. TCRdb trimmed public reads at Q25 via fastp, called clones via MiXCR and kept in-frame beta chains. All rows with the same CDR3 protein become a single entry with the most common DNA and genes. In all, the sample holds tens of thousands of distinct CDR3 sequences, and roughly 9% of those were seen once. Jointly, the top ten make up 3.5% to 4% of the sample. The starting material was whole blood, obtained at baseline. The receptors were gathered from an adult who was a healthcare worker with PCR-confirmed SARS-CoV-2 infection or an uninfected control (not recorded which).

This clonotype has at least ten counts. The J gene is TRBJ2-1, the V gene TRBV7-3; 10 positions match TRBD2. The V gene end was trimmed by 5 bases and the J gene end by 0 bases; junction bases not matched to a gene: 7. The germline CDR1 and CDR2 sequences are SGHTA and FQGTGA. The CDR3 contains 17 residues. CDR3 nucleotide sequence: TGTGCCAGCAGCCTCTTAGCGGGGGGACACTCCTACAATGAGCAGTTCTTC. This gives the protein CASSLLAGGHSYNEQFF.

The chain combines TRBV7-3 with TRBJ2-1; D may correspond to TRBD1 or TRBD2 (6 bases each). CDR3 length: 14 residues. Germline V gene lookup returns CDR1 SGHTA and CDR2 FQGTGA. The V end lost 1 base, the J end lost 9 bases, and 13 bases lay between the germline ends. The CDR3 protein is CASSLSWGAGEQFF. CDR3 coding DNA: TGTGCCAGCAGCTTAAGCTGGGGGGCGGGTGAGCAGTTCTTC.

The chain carries TRBV20-1 and TRBJ2-7; D is uncertain. Trimming removed 0 bases from V and 3 bases from J, with 12 bases in between. The CDR3 extends over 14 amino acids. Per the germline V gene, CDR1 is DFQATT and CDR2 is SNEGSKA (reference sequence). The CDR3: CSARESGDNYEQYF. The CDR3 DNA follows: TGCAGTGCTAGAGAATCAGGAGACAACTACGAGCAGTACTTC.

This clonotype showed up just a few times. The junction departs from germline at one end; a sequencing error may be responsible. The V call is TRBV27, the J call TRBJ1-6; D may be TRBD1 (5 bases). CDR1 is MNHEY and CDR2 is SMNVEV in the germline V gene (reference sequence). The length of the CDR3 is 15 residues. The CDR3: CASSYDGDGTSPLHF. The CDR3 DNA reads TGTGCCAGCAGTTATGACGGGGATGGGACTTCACCCCTCCATTTT.

This clonotype was detected ten times or more. V and J are TRBV19 and TRBJ2-2; D is ambiguous. Trimming pared 1 base from V and 5 bases from J, leaving 8 bases between. This CDR3 is 14 amino acids long. Germline assignment: CDR1 LNHDA and CDR2 SQIVND (reference sequence). The CDR3 bases are TGTGCCAGTAGTATAGGAGGTTTTACCGGGGAGCTGTTTTTT. This codes for CASSIGGFTGELFF.

This clonotype was seen at least ten times. The V gene is TRBV12-3 or TRBV12-4, the J gene TRBJ1-2; possibly TRBD1 for D (6 bases). The length of the CDR3 is 15 residues. The V end was cut by 2 bases, the J end by 6 bases, with 16 bases between. The CDR3 loop reads CASSLKAQGLNGYTF. In nucleotides, the CDR3 is TGTGCCAGCAGTTTAAAGGCGCAGGGGCTGAATGGCTACACCTTC.

The gene calls are TRBV6-5 and TRBJ2-5, with TRBD1 matching over 8 bases. CDR1 MNHEY and CDR2 SVGAGI come from the germline V gene. Losses at the gene ends were 3 bases for V and 2 bases for J; bases not matched to a gene: 2. The CDR3 extends over 14 amino acids. The CDR3 bases are TGTGCCAGCAGTTATGGGGACAGGCAAGAGACCCAGTACTTC. Amino acids: CASSYGDRQETQYF.

The chain uses TRBV6-5 and TRBJ2-6; D is ambiguous. Germline lookup yields CDR1 MNHEY and CDR2 SVGAGI. This CDR3 region has 16 residues. Trimming pared 0 bases from V and 1 base from J, leaving 7 bases between. CDR3 sequence (DNA): TGTGCCAGCAGTTACTCTCACAGATCTGGGGCCAACGTCCTGACTTTC. It translates to CASSYSHRSGANVLTF.

The sample holds a few counts of this clonotype. The rearrangement uses TRBV21-1 and TRBJ1-1; TRBD1, the table's D call, was not compared with the DNA. TRBV21-1 is described as a pseudogene. The CDR3 spans 12 residues. The DNA of the CDR3 is TGTGCCAGCAGCGCCGGGACAGGGAAGGCTTTCTTT. It encodes CASSAGTGKAFF.

The V and J genes are TRBV12-3 or TRBV12-4 and TRBJ1-3; D perhaps matches TRBD1 (6 bases). V lost 5 bases, J lost 5 bases, and 16 bases lay in between. The length of the CDR3 is 15 residues. CDR3 nucleotides: TGTGCCAGCAGTCCCGGGACAAATCCGAGAAACACCATATATTTT. Its protein is CASSPGTNPRNTIYF.

The chain combines TRBV19 with TRBJ2-7; a possible D gene is TRBD1 (5 bases). Germline lookup yields CDR1 LNHDA and CDR2 SQIVND (reference sequence). The CDR3 has 15 residues. V was pared by 6 bases and J by 5 bases, with 20 bases between. CDR3 nucleotides: TGTGCCAGTAGCAGTATGGGGCTCTTGAGCCACGAGCAGTACTTC. Its protein is CASSSMGLLSHEQYF.

The chain combines TRBV6-6 with TRBJ2-1; TRBD2 aligns across 13 bases. Germline V CDR1 and CDR2: MNHNY, SVGAGI (reference sequence). V gave up 2 bases and J gave up 9 bases; unmatched junction bases: 7. There are 16 residues in the CDR3. CDR3 nucleotides: TGTGCCAGCAGTTACCTTACTAGCGGGAGGGCCGTTGAGCAGTTCTTC. As protein: CASSYLTSGRAVEQFF.

The chain uses TRBV3-1 and TRBJ2-1; D is possibly TRBD2 (5 bases). Germline V CDR1 and CDR2: LGHDT, YNNKEL (reference sequence). This CDR3 spans 17 amino acids. V lost 1 base, J lost 7 bases, and 20 bases lay in between. This CDR3 reads CASSQAGLDQSRNEQFF. The CDR3 DNA follows: TGTGCCAGCAGCCAAGCCGGACTGGATCAAAGTAGGAATGAGCAGTTCTTC.

This clonotype was seen repeatedly, ten times or more. The chain has TRBV12-3 or TRBV12-4 and TRBJ2-7; 7 bases fit TRBD2. The CDR3 is 15 amino acids. V lost 1 base, J lost 2 bases, and 5 bases stayed unmatched. The chain's CDR3 is CASSLGSGTTYEQYF. In DNA form, the CDR3 reads TGTGCCAGCAGTTTAGGTTCCGGGACTACCTACGAGCAGTACTTC.

The chain combines TRBV9 with TRBJ2-7, with 7 bases matching TRBD2. The germline gives CDR1 SGDLS, CDR2 YYNGEE. This CDR3 region has 15 residues. The J segment lost 3 bases and the V segment lost 2 bases, leaving 8 bases of the junction unmatched. CDR3 region: CASSVKSGAYYEQYF. As DNA, the CDR3 is TGTGCCAGCAGCGTCAAAAGCGGGGCCTACTACGAGCAGTACTTC.

This clonotype was counted a few times. The V gene is TRBV19, the J gene TRBJ1-4; no clear D gene. The CDR3 spans 15 residues. Germline CDR1 is LNHDA and CDR2 is SQIVND (reference sequence). Trimming pared 6 bases from V and 0 bases from J, leaving 11 bases between. CDR3 protein: CASRGGSATNEKLFF. CDR3 DNA: TGTGCCAGTAGGGGAGGGAGTGCAACTAATGAAAAACTGTTTTTT.

This clonotype was seen more than once but under ten times. This chain joins TRBV2 and TRBJ2-5, with 9 bases fitting TRBD1. From germline, CDR1 is SNHLY and CDR2 FYNNEI. The CDR3 is 14 amino acids. The V gene end was trimmed by 6 bases and the J gene end by 7 bases; junction bases not matched to a gene: 9. CDR3 DNA sequence: TGTGCCAGCAGGGCCGGGACAGGGCTTTGGACCCAGTACTTC. It yields the protein CASRAGTGLWTQYF.

This clonotype was counted between two and nine times. This chain uses TRBV20-1 with TRBJ1-1; no reliable D call. The length of the CDR3 is 13 residues. The V gene's germline CDR1 is DFQATT and CDR2 SNEGSKA (reference sequence). V was clipped by 3 bases and J by 4 bases, with 12 bases between them. The CDR3 DNA follows: TGCAGTGCTAGTCACCGTCCACCCACTGAAGCTTTCTTT. Protein sequence: CSASHRPPTEAFF.

This clonotype occurred many times. V usage is TRBV12-3 or TRBV12-4 and J usage is TRBJ1-2; maybe TRBD1 (5 bases). The CDR3 is made up of 16 amino acids. V was clipped by 6 bases and J by 8 bases, with 25 bases between them. The CDR3: CASSQSGGDSAYGYTF. DNA of the CDR3: TGTGCCAGCAGCCAGAGCGGGGGAGATTCGGCTTACGGCTACACCTTC.

There are many counts of this clonotype. CDR3 DNA sequence: TGTGCCAGCAGAGGCCGGGACCGACTTAACTATGGCTACACCTTC. Protein product: CASRGRDRLNYGYTF. This chain links TRBV12-3 or TRBV12-4 with TRBJ1-2; possibly TRBD1 for D (5 bases). V lost 6 bases and J lost 1, with 15 bases in between. CDR3 length: 15 amino acids.

The rearrangement joins TRBV5-1 to TRBJ1-1; unclear D gene. Trimming stripped 2 bases from V and 5 bases from J, with 19 bases between. From germline, CDR1 is SGHRS and CDR2 YFSETQ. The CDR3 runs to 16 residues. The CDR3 loop reads CASSFGLAGGGTEAFF. In DNA form, the CDR3 reads TGCGCCAGCAGCTTTGGGCTTGCGGGCGGCGGGACTGAAGCTTTCTTT.